Presented here are 8 T cell receptor beta chains from one specimen sequenced in a study of blood T cells in healthy people across ages. Using a J-beta primer mix together with a sample-barcoded 5' primer, a second PCR was run for roughly 6 to 12 cycles. TCRdb re-analysed the 5' RACE reads in MiXCR, keeping a single row per CDR3 protein. This sample has hundreds of thousands of distinct CDR3 sequences, with around 24% found just once. These data were also reused for a study on T cells of mothers and their children.

The source material was blood. These receptors were obtained from a boy between 10 and 17 years old in good health.

The CDR3 loop is CASGQGATGANVLTF. As DNA, the CDR3 is TGTGCCAGCGGACAGGGGGCAACTGGGGCCAACGTCCTGACTTTC. This rearrangement joins TRBV27 to TRBJ2-6; TRBD1 matches 11 bases. Germline V gives CDR1 MNHEY, CDR2 SMNVEV (reference sequence). V shed 8 bases, J shed 2 bases, and the junction held 2 bases outside the gene matches. The CDR3 totals 15 residues.

V and J are TRBV5-1 and TRBJ1-6; D may be TRBD1 (6 bases). Trimming took off 4 bases at V and 5 bases at J, with 10 bases between the two ends. Germline CDR1 reads SGHRS; CDR2 reads YFSETQ. The CDR3 covers 14 residues. CDR3 amino acids: CASSVDRHNSPLHF. CDR3 nucleotide sequence: TGCGCCAGCAGCGTGGACAGACATAATTCACCCCTCCACTTT. The full variable domain, in which reference TRBV5-1 and TRBJ1-6 provide the parts outside the CDR3, is KAGVTQTPRYLIKTRGQQVTLSCSPISGHRSVSWYQQTPGQGLQFLFEYFSETQRNKGNFPGRFSGRQFSNSRSEMNVSTLELGDSALYLCASSVDRHNSPLHFGNGTRLTVT.

This clonotype was picked up a small number of times. The chain has TRBV20-1 and TRBJ2-7; no clear D. This CDR3 region has 13 residues. V lost 1 base and J lost 2, with 9 bases in between. The germline CDR1 and CDR2 sequences are DFQATT and SNEGSKA (reference sequence). The CDR3 sequence is CSARADETYEQYF. DNA for the CDR3: TGCAGTGCTAGAGCTGACGAAACCTACGAGCAGTACTTC.

This clonotype showed up just once. The chain couples TRBV27 to TRBJ1-5; D perhaps matches TRBD1 (6 bases). Per germline, CDR1 MNHEY and CDR2 SMNVEV (reference sequence). With 5 bases removed from V and 4 bases from J, the gap between germline ends came to 15 bases. The CDR3 covers 15 residues. The DNA of the CDR3 is TGTGCCAGCAGTGAGACAGGAGGTTTGAATCAGCCCCAGCATTTT. Translation: CASSETGGLNQPQHF.

The V and J genes are TRBV2 and TRBJ2-1; 15 nucleotides align to TRBD2. There are 18 residues in the CDR3. Trimming at V came to 6 bases and at J to 3 bases, leaving 9 bases not matched to a gene. Germline V gene sequence: CDR1 SNHLY, CDR2 FYNNEI. In nucleotides, the CDR3 is TGTGCCAGCAGAGATGGGACTAGCGGGGGGCACCGCTACAATGAGCAGTTCTTC. The encoded protein is CASRDGTSGGHRYNEQFF. Together with reference TRBV2 and TRBJ2-1, the CDR3 gives the full variable domain: EPEVTQTPSHQVTQMGQEVILRCVPISNHLYFYWYRQILGQKVEFLVSFYNNEISEKSEIFDDQFSVERPDGSNFTLKIRSTKLEDSAMYFCASRDGTSGGHRYNEQFFGPGTRLTVL.

This clonotype was observed a few times. For the CDR3, the DNA is TGCGCCAGCAGCCAAGAACAGGGGCGATACGAGCAGTACTTC. It codes for CASSQEQGRYEQYF. The rearrangement joins TRBV4-1 to TRBJ2-7, with TRBD1 matching over 7 bases. Germline lookup yields CDR1 MGHRA and CDR2 YSYEKL. This CDR3 is built from 14 residues. The junction had 3 bases not matched to a gene; V was cut back by 0 bases and J by 4 bases.

This clonotype was counted between two and nine times. The chain combines TRBV14 with TRBJ2-5; D is perhaps TRBD1 (5 bases). The end of the DNA aligns better with TRBJ2-1, so the J call may be wrong. CDR1 is SGHDN, CDR2 FVKESK, per germline. The CDR3 consists of 14 residues. CDR3 sequence reads: CASSRSRVWDEQFF. The CDR3 DNA reads TGTGCCAGCAGCCGGAGCAGGGTCTGGGATGAGCAGTTCTTC.

This clonotype was seen a few times. V and J are TRBV2 and TRBJ2-5; D is uncertain. The DNA end is a closer match to TRBJ2-7, so the J assignment may be wrong. Looked up from germline, CDR1 is SNHLY and CDR2 is FYNNEI. The CDR3 has 14 amino acids. The CDR3 spells CASSEQYRVYEQYF. In DNA form, the CDR3 reads TGTGCCAGCAGTGAACAGTATCGAGTGTACGAGCAGTACTTC.